This T cell receptor beta chain was identified during a study of T cell responses to AZD1222 COVID-19 vaccine. Germline V gene sequence: CDR1 MRHNA, CDR2 SNTAGT. V shed 1 base and J 2 bases; nucleotides not matched to a gene: 4. This CDR3 contains 17 residues. Study-level results: In the spike-specific TCR repertoire, nearly half reportedly target unmutated variant regions.

The analysis combined second doses at about 4 or about 12 weeks. As regards this clone: Its target is unknown.

Sequenced by immunoSEQ multiplex PCR; TCRdb stores in-frame clones only, minus some. The table records some 84,000 clones, 70% to 90% of them present only once. The sequenced sample was peripheral blood, obtained 28 days after the second AZD1222 dose. The V call is TRBV6-4, the J call TRBJ2-1; 11 nucleotides line up with TRBD2. The source of this sequence is an adult who received the AZD1222 COVID-19 vaccine. CDR3 residues: CASSDLAGGLPYNEQFF. DNA for the CDR3: TGTGCCAGCAGTGACTTAGCGGGGGGGCTCCCCTACAATGAGCAGTTCTTC.